The T cell receptor (beta chain) under discussion was sequenced for a study of blood T cell repertoires in COVID-19 (dated by TCRdb to between 2020 and 2021). Broadly, across the study: Samples covering the acute and convalescent phases of COVID-19 were provided by collaborators in the United States, Italy and Spain. The material from the prospective study consisted of cDNA or gDNA derived from T cells, B-cell-depleted T cells, or PBMCs. Deeply sampled blood TCRbeta repertoires from subjects exposed to, actively infected with, or recovered from COVID-19 were included in the dataset. A freely available public database, intended as a resource for researchers studying the immune response to SARS-CoV-2, is where the repertoires were released. The samples were drawn from two sources: the first 160 participants of the ongoing ImmuneRACE study, and some 1,300 subjects contributed by 6 global collaborators. A de-identified subject ID, COVID-19 status, age in years and sex were almost always included in the sample metadata. Where HLA class I and class II types were available, the types were taken from metadata supplied by the sample provider, not from assay-based typing. Study-wide findings and limitations: Clinical and demographic metadata were provided uncurated, with the amount varying by source and participant.

The junction shows trimming of 7 bases on V and 0 bases on J, plus 7 bases between the germline ends. The cysteine opens and the phenylalanine closes a CDR3 of 14 amino acids. Here the CDR3 DNA is all that survives: 42 bases in frame from base 1. CDR1 is given as SGHAT and CDR2 as FQNNGV, both from the germline V gene. At one collaborating source in Seattle, patients were enrolled during active infection and were followed longitudinally through the course of disease. Whole blood was collected in K2EDTA tubes by collaborating institutions according to the institutions' own protocols. Collaborator samples were shipped for TCRbeta analysis as frozen whole blood, isolated PBMCs, or DNA extracted from either sample type. Note on this clone: Its antigen has not been determined. No much larger clone is present one base from it, and per-base qualities are unavailable.

The immunoSEQ Assay, a bias-controlled multiplex PCR, was used to amplify TCRbeta CDR3 regions from genomic DNA. The original methods were these. Within the assay, amplification of reference gene primers was used to estimate how many nucleated cells each sample contained. To quantify the absolute abundance of each unique TCRbeta CDR3 rearrangement, sequence reads were collapsed and filtered. Productive Simpson clonality was computed per sample as the square root of Simpson's diversity index over productive rearrangements. Imported from immuneACCESS, the table was reduced by TCRdb to in-frame sequences with V and J called. These copies leave out some clones; in studies compared against another copy, an unresolved V gene accounts for under half, and the cause of the remainder is not known. The V and J calls and clone size are taken from that table; D and trimming were inferred from the DNA. The sample table lists 300,000 to 400,000 clones, 85% to 90% of them with a count of one. The ten largest clones take up roughly 6.3% of the sample.

The sequencing input was peripheral blood. This receptor was identified in a woman aged 45-60 years with COVID-19, enrolled during active disease. Recombination connected TRBV11-2 to TRBJ2-6; no D gene can be assigned with confidence. DNA sequence: TGTGCCAGCACCCTTAACTCTGGGGCCAACGTCCTGACTTTC. This is translated as CASTLNSGANVLTF. The CDR3 plus the reference TRBV11-2 and TRBJ2-6 genes for the other parts give the full variable domain: EAGVAQSPRYKIIEKRQSVAFWCNPISGHATLYWYQQILGQGPKLLIQFQNNGVVDDSQLPKDRFSAERLKGVDSTLKIQPAKLEDSAVYLCASTLNSGANVLTFGAGSRLTVL.